This T cell receptor beta chain was recorded in a study of identical twins (dated by TCRdb to the mid-2010s). Describing the broader study: TCR alpha and beta repertoires from monozygotic twins, unrelated adults of various ages and cord blood were deep-sequenced to test whether fetal clonotypes persist. To rule out contamination, replicate twin experiments were performed at different times with different library preparation protocols. Here is what the overall study found, with its caveats: Fewer insertions were carried by abundant cord blood beta clonotypes; a weaker similar trend was observed in young adult naive repertoires, while no such trend was observed in memory repertoires. Invariant T cells such as MAIT and iNKT could partly confound zero-insertion analyses, though diverse VJ usage argued against this for most clonotypes. In monozygotic twins, recombination models systematically underestimated out-of-frame TCR alpha sharing, but the models matched the sharing seen between unrelated individuals. Excess twin sharing in beta out-of-frame sequences was weaker because fewer shared sequences lowered the signal-to-noise ratio. Out-of-frame TCR alpha sequences shared between twins showed an excess of low generation-probability sequences compared with coincidental sharing between unrelated individuals. Because the same donors could not be followed over many years, conclusions were based on cross-sectional statistical analysis.

Only healthy Caucasian donors were included. Three pairs of female monozygotic twins, all aged about 18 to 29 years, made up the twin cohort. CD4+ and CD8+ T cell populations were isolated with positive isolation kits from Invitrogen. Note on this clonotype: This clone's antigen is unknown. No per-base quality is available; no much larger clone lies one base away.

The library was made by 5' RACE. Sequenced on an Illumina HiSeq 2000. Template switching added a universal primer binding site, and the final cDNA carried a unique molecular identifier that allowed TCR cDNA molecules to be counted accurately. First-strand cDNA for TCR alpha and beta chains was synthesized from specific primers in the conserved constant-segment region. To control for contamination, every cDNA library was double barcoded, receiving both a SMART-Mk sample barcode and Illumina barcodes. TruSeq adapter sequences along with Illumina sample barcodes were introduced in two successive PCR steps. The Illumina HiSeq platform was used with custom primers to sequence TCR alpha and beta cDNA libraries. As for the original processing: MiGEC was used to process raw reads and extract unique molecular identifiers, and MiXCR was used to find CDR3 positions. Recombination models were inferred per individual with the repgenHMM and IGoR tools using an EM algorithm. Shared clonotype analysis was performed with the tcR package in R, normalizing sharing by the product of cloneset sizes. To study raw recombination without the effects of thymic and clonal selection, out-of-frame nonproductive sequences were analyzed. The public sequencing data were trimmed at Q25 with fastp and processed into clonotypes with MiXCR by TCRdb, which kept only in-frame beta chains. For every CDR3 protein sequence, its rows merge into one entry that carries the most common genes and DNA. The V and J calls come from TCRdb's annotation, not from the publication. For this sample there are 350,000 or so distinct CDR3 sequences; roughly 12% appear just once. The leading ten clones occupy 7.2% of the sample.

A distance of 14 bases separates the germline ends of V and J, which lose 5 bases and 9 bases respectively. The CDR1 and CDR2 encoded by the germline V gene are SGHTA and FQGNSA. Its CDR3 holds 13 amino acids, cysteine through phenylalanine. Only the CDR3 DNA is retained, 39 bases long and in frame from the first base. The sample also formed part of further work on yellow fever vaccine responses in identical twins. Drawing on the second study: According to the authors, in identical twins the way T cells responded to vaccination appeared partly convergent and partly personalized. Focusing on identical twins, the study followed the T cell clones that responded to the vaccine, and did so with precision.

The V and J segments used are TRBV7-2 and TRBJ1-5; the D gene lacks a confident call. The source of this sequence is a woman aged 18-29 years in good health. The sequenced material came from CD8+ T cells sorted from blood. The DNA sequence reads TGTGCCAGCAGCCAGGACCCGCCTGGGCCCCAGCATTTT. Its protein is CASSQDPPGPQHF.